These T cell receptor beta chains were read from a single sample in a study of identical twins' blood T cells. From the 5' RACE reads, TCRdb called clonotypes with MiXCR, one entry per CDR3 protein. The repertoire holds 350,000 to 400,000 distinct CDR3 sequences, under 30% seen once, with approximately 6.6% in the top ten. Specimen: PBMCs. The receptors derive from a woman between 18 and 55 years old in good health. Both conserved end residues are part of each CDR3. Each record gives: J gene, D gene, clone size, V gene, CDR3 protein, CDR3 DNA. The D gene is left open where the match is weak. The size field is filled for only some rows; it gives once, few, many or a size class.

J gene: TRBJ1-2; D gene: -; clone size: -; V gene: TRBV25-1; CDR3 protein: CASTATTGQKNYGYTF; CDR3 DNA: TGTGCCAGCACCGCGACTACTGGACAGAAGAACTATGGCTACACCTTC
J gene: TRBJ2-3; D gene: -; clone size: few; V gene: TRBV6-5; CDR3 protein: CASIGFGTDTQYF; CDR3 DNA: TGTGCCAGTATCGGGTTTGGCACAGATACGCAGTATTTT
J gene: TRBJ1-2; D gene: -; clone size: -; V gene: TRBV5-4; CDR3 protein: CASSVSTGSDYGYTF; CDR3 DNA: TGTGCCAGCAGCGTCTCCACGGGATCCGACTATGGCTACACCTTC
J gene: TRBJ2-3; D gene: -; clone size: -; V gene: TRBV5-1; CDR3 protein: CASSLSTTATDTQYF; CDR3 DNA: TGCGCCAGCAGCTTGTCCACAACGGCCACAGATACGCAGTATTTT
J gene: TRBJ2-4; D gene: -; clone size: -; V gene: TRBV19; CDR3 protein: CTSSSVRGNIQYF; CDR3 DNA: TGTACCAGTAGTTCCGTAAGGGGAAACATTCAGTACTTC
J gene: TRBJ2-3; D gene: TRBD2; clone size: -; V gene: TRBV29-1; CDR3 protein: CSVRGLAGEEDTQYF; CDR3 DNA: TGCAGCGTCCGAGGTCTAGCGGGAGAGGAAGATACGCAGTATTTT
J gene: TRBJ2-1; D gene: -; clone size: -; V gene: TRBV7-2; CDR3 protein: CASSFQVANERFF; CDR3 DNA: TGTGCCAGCAGCTTCCAAGTTGCCAATGAGCGGTTCTTC
J gene: TRBJ1-1; D gene: TRBD1; clone size: few; V gene: TRBV28; CDR3 protein: CASSLTGAAFF; CDR3 DNA: TGTGCCAGCAGTTTAACAGGGGCAGCTTTCTTT
J gene: TRBJ1-2; D gene: TRBD1; clone size: -; V gene: TRBV19; CDR3 protein: CASTPGGSSYGYTF; CDR3 DNA: TGTGCCAGTACGCCAGGGGGGTCCAGCTATGGCTACACCTTC
J gene: TRBJ1-6; D gene: -; clone size: -; V gene: TRBV12-3/TRBV12-4; CDR3 protein: CASSFRNHSPLHF; CDR3 DNA: TGTGCCAGCAGTTTTCGGAACCATTCACCCCTCCACTTT
J gene: TRBJ1-6; D gene: -; clone size: once; V gene: TRBV20-1; CDR3 protein: CSASRTTNSPLHF; CDR3 DNA: TGCAGTGCTAGTAGGACCACTAATTCACCCCTCCACTTT
J gene: TRBJ2-7; D gene: -; clone size: many; V gene: TRBV6-2/TRBV6-3; CDR3 protein: CASSRSYEQYF; CDR3 DNA: TGTGCCAGCAGCCGGTCCTACGAGCAGTACTTC
J gene: TRBJ1-5; D gene: TRBD1; clone size: -; V gene: TRBV20-1; CDR3 protein: CSAFRDSYNQPQHF; CDR3 DNA: TGCAGTGCTTTCCGGGACAGCTACAATCAGCCCCAGCATTTT
J gene: TRBJ1-3; D gene: TRBD1; clone size: -; V gene: TRBV19; CDR3 protein: CASSPRTGGNGNTIYF; CDR3 DNA: TGTGCCAGTAGTCCTCGGACAGGGGGCAATGGAAACACCATATATTTT
J gene: TRBJ2-3; D gene: TRBD2; clone size: many; V gene: TRBV7-6; CDR3 protein: CASSLLAGVPDTQYF; CDR3 DNA: TGTGCCAGCAGCTTATTAGCGGGAGTACCGGATACGCAGTATTTT
J gene: TRBJ1-1; D gene: -; clone size: few; V gene: TRBV14; CDR3 protein: CASSHRNGQLNTEAFF; CDR3 DNA: TGTGCCAGCAGCCATAGAAACGGACAGTTAAACACTGAAGCTTTCTTT
J gene: TRBJ1-1; D gene: -; clone size: few; V gene: TRBV7-2; CDR3 protein: CASSLEPVYTEAFF; CDR3 DNA: TGTGCCAGCAGCTTAGAGCCAGTCTACACTGAAGCTTTCTTT
J gene: TRBJ2-3; D gene: -; clone size: -; V gene: TRBV4-2; CDR3 protein: CASSHPVADTQYF; CDR3 DNA: TGTGCCAGCAGCCATCCTGTGGCAGATACGCAGTATTTT
J gene: TRBJ1-1; D gene: -; clone size: few; V gene: TRBV5-1; CDR3 protein: CASSLGVPLTEAFF; CDR3 DNA: TGCGCCAGCAGCTTGGGAGTCCCCTTAACTGAAGCTTTCTTT
J gene: TRBJ2-7; D gene: -; clone size: few; V gene: TRBV11-2; CDR3 protein: CASSSPPLAGEQYF; CDR3 DNA: TGTGCCAGCAGCTCACCACCATTAGCTGGCGAGCAGTACTTC
J gene: TRBJ1-2; D gene: -; clone size: few; V gene: TRBV29-1; CDR3 protein: CSVRTDGHYGYTF; CDR3 DNA: TGCAGCGTGCGGACAGACGGCCATTATGGCTACACCTTC
J gene: TRBJ1-5; D gene: -; clone size: -; V gene: TRBV15; CDR3 protein: CATSPIGAYSNQPQHF; CDR3 DNA: TGTGCCACCAGCCCCATCGGGGCTTATAGCAATCAGCCCCAGCATTTT
J gene: TRBJ2-2; D gene: -; clone size: few; V gene: TRBV12-3/TRBV12-4; CDR3 protein: CASSFPLGPGELFF; CDR3 DNA: TGTGCCAGCAGTTTTCCCCTAGGGCCCGGGGAGCTGTTTTTT
J gene: TRBJ2-7; D gene: -; clone size: few; V gene: TRBV20-1; CDR3 protein: CSARRRSESYEQYF; CDR3 DNA: TGCAGTGCTCGACGTAGAAGCGAGTCCTACGAGCAGTACTTC
J gene: TRBJ1-4; D gene: -; clone size: few; V gene: TRBV12-3/TRBV12-4; CDR3 protein: CASALGGNNEKLFF; CDR3 DNA: TGTGCCAGCGCCCTGGGGGGCAACAACGAAAAACTGTTTTTT
J gene: TRBJ1-5; D gene: -; clone size: -; V gene: TRBV20-1; CDR3 protein: CSAREEVGSEPQHF; CDR3 DNA: TGCAGTGCCCGAGAGGAGGTCGGTTCAGAGCCCCAGCATTTT
J gene: TRBJ1-1; D gene: -; clone size: -; V gene: TRBV10-2; CDR3 protein: CAGSEFGEAFF; CDR3 DNA: TGCGCCGGCAGTGAGTTTGGTGAAGCTTTCTTT
J gene: TRBJ2-3; D gene: -; clone size: many; V gene: TRBV29-1; CDR3 protein: CSATPGTDTQYF; CDR3 DNA: TGCAGCGCTACGCCGGGGACAGATACGCAGTATTTT
J gene: TRBJ2-7; D gene: -; clone size: few; V gene: TRBV18; CDR3 protein: CASSTRDLYYEQYF; CDR3 DNA: TGTGCCAGCTCAACGCGGGACTTATACTACGAGCAGTACTTC
J gene: TRBJ2-2; D gene: -; clone size: -; V gene: TRBV9; CDR3 protein: CASSVHRNTGDLFF; CDR3 DNA: TGTGCCAGCAGCGTTCATAGAAACACCGGGGATCTGTTTTTT
J gene: TRBJ2-1; D gene: TRBD2; clone size: few; V gene: TRBV6-5; CDR3 protein: CASTTTGGASYNEQFF; CDR3 DNA: TGTGCCAGCACCACAACGGGGGGGGCTTCCTACAATGAGCAGTTCTTC
J gene: TRBJ2-1; D gene: TRBD1; clone size: -; V gene: TRBV6-2/TRBV6-3; CDR3 protein: CASSSRRLNPGTAQNEQFF; CDR3 DNA: TGTGCCAGCAGTTCCAGACGCCTGAACCCCGGGACAGCCCAAAATGAGCAGTTCTTC
J gene: TRBJ2-7; D gene: TRBD2; clone size: -; V gene: TRBV20-1; CDR3 protein: CSDQGKRLASYEQYF; CDR3 DNA: TGCAGTGACCAAGGGAAGAGACTAGCGTCCTACGAGCAGTACTTC
J gene: TRBJ2-3; D gene: -; clone size: few; V gene: TRBV2; CDR3 protein: CASSDDTDTQYF; CDR3 DNA: TGTGCCAGCAGTGACGACACAGATACGCAGTATTTT
J gene: TRBJ2-7; D gene: -; clone size: once; V gene: TRBV7-2; CDR3 protein: CASSQRPLYEQYF; CDR3 DNA: TGTGCCAGCAGCCAGAGGCCCCTTTACGAGCAGTACTTC
J gene: TRBJ1-2; D gene: TRBD1; clone size: few; V gene: TRBV5-1; CDR3 protein: CASSFNPLTGPHGYTF; CDR3 DNA: TGCGCCAGCAGCTTCAATCCTTTGACAGGGCCCCATGGCTACACCTTC
J gene: TRBJ2-7; D gene: -; clone size: -; V gene: TRBV18; CDR3 protein: CASSHYTPDTLIEQYF; CDR3 DNA: TGTGCCAGCTCACATTATACACCGGATACCCTTATCGAGCAGTACTTC
J gene: TRBJ1-6; D gene: -; clone size: -; V gene: TRBV10-3; CDR3 protein: CAIRITAYSPLHF; CDR3 DNA: TGTGCCATCAGGATCACAGCATATTCACCCCTCCACTTT
J gene: TRBJ1-4; D gene: -; clone size: many; V gene: TRBV11-2; CDR3 protein: CASSLRGHTNEKLFF; CDR3 DNA: TGTGCCAGCAGCTTACGAGGCCACACTAATGAAAAACTGTTTTTT
J gene: TRBJ1-4; D gene: -; clone size: -; V gene: TRBV7-9; CDR3 protein: CASSLDEPATNEKLFF; CDR3 DNA: TGTGCCAGCAGCTTAGACGAACCAGCAACAAATGAAAAACTGTTTTTT
J gene: TRBJ1-5; D gene: TRBD1; clone size: -; V gene: TRBV2; CDR3 protein: CASSGQGGGNQPQHF; CDR3 DNA: TGTGCCAGCAGTGGACAGGGAGGGGGCAATCAGCCCCAGCATTTT
J gene: TRBJ1-5; D gene: -; clone size: -; V gene: TRBV6-5; CDR3 protein: CASSYSFGRLQPQHF; CDR3 DNA: TGTGCCAGCAGTTACTCGTTTGGGCGCTTGCAGCCCCAGCATTTT
J gene: TRBJ2-1; D gene: TRBD2; clone size: -; V gene: TRBV12-5; CDR3 protein: CASGRSSGLAALGEQFF; CDR3 DNA: TGTGCTAGTGGACGATCCTCGGGACTAGCGGCCCTTGGTGAGCAGTTCTTC
J gene: TRBJ1-5; D gene: TRBD1; clone size: few; V gene: TRBV20-1; CDR3 protein: CSARTGGVNQPQHF; CDR3 DNA: TGCAGTGCTAGAACAGGGGGCGTCAATCAGCCCCAGCATTTT
J gene: TRBJ2-7; D gene: -; clone size: -; V gene: TRBV4-3; CDR3 protein: CASSQDRGGCEQYF; CDR3 DNA: TGCGCCAGCAGCCAAGATAGGGGAGGCTGCGAGCAGTACTTC
J gene: TRBJ1-2; D gene: -; clone size: -; V gene: TRBV7-9; CDR3 protein: CASRSRGYNYGYTF; CDR3 DNA: TGTGCCAGCCGCTCGAGAGGCTATAACTATGGCTACACCTTC
J gene: TRBJ2-2; D gene: TRBD1; clone size: -; V gene: TRBV19; CDR3 protein: CASSKLTGPGELFF; CDR3 DNA: TGTGCCAGTAGTAAATTGACAGGGCCCGGGGAGCTGTTTTTT
J gene: TRBJ1-1; D gene: -; clone size: few; V gene: TRBV5-1; CDR3 protein: CASSFDGASAEAFF; CDR3 DNA: TGCGCCAGCAGCTTTGACGGGGCGTCGGCTGAAGCTTTCTTT
J gene: TRBJ2-2; D gene: -; clone size: -; V gene: TRBV5-1; CDR3 protein: CASSLQPNTGELFF; CDR3 DNA: TGCGCCAGCAGCTTGCAACCCAACACCGGGGAGCTGTTTTTT
J gene: TRBJ2-1; D gene: -; clone size: few; V gene: TRBV29-1; CDR3 protein: CSVDSEYNEQFF; CDR3 DNA: TGCAGCGTTGACAGCGAATACAATGAGCAGTTCTTC
J gene: TRBJ2-4; D gene: -; clone size: few; V gene: TRBV21-1; CDR3 protein: CASSTHRSTKNIQYF; CDR3 DNA: TGTGCCAGCAGCACTCACAGATCCACCAAAAACATTCAGTACTTC
J gene: TRBJ2-1; D gene: TRBD2; clone size: -; V gene: TRBV20-1; CDR3 protein: CSARDLSGGHNEQFF; CDR3 DNA: TGCAGTGCTAGAGATTTAAGCGGGGGGCACAATGAGCAGTTCTTC
J gene: TRBJ1-5; D gene: -; clone size: -; V gene: TRBV10-3; CDR3 protein: CAISESSTGSFKSQPQHF; CDR3 DNA: TGTGCCATCAGTGAGTCGAGTACTGGGTCCTTCAAGAGTCAGCCCCAGCATTTT
J gene: TRBJ1-1; D gene: -; clone size: -; V gene: TRBV7-6; CDR3 protein: CASSQEDTEAFF; CDR3 DNA: TGTGCCAGCAGCCAAGAGGACACTGAAGCTTTCTTT